A selection of T cell receptor beta chains follows, all from one sample in a study of long-term antiretroviral therapy in people with HIV. Profiled with immunoSEQ multiplex PCR; TCRdb holds only in-frame clones, not every one. Here the sample spans roughly 24,000 clones, just over 85% being singletons. The sequencing here drew on unsorted PBMCs, taken 1.8 years before starting antiretroviral therapy. Receptor source: a woman aged 25 to 45 with HIV. Both conserved end residues are part of each CDR3. D genes are given only for firm matches. Size is omitted from some rows. Given values are once, few, many or a class for expanded clones.

CDR3	DNA	J	V	size	D
CASSSHSTGGGGTDTQYF	TGTGCCAGCAGCTCACACTCGACAGGGGGCGGGGGGACAGATACGCAGTATTTT	TRBJ2-3	TRBV5-4	-	TRBD1
CASSEHAESSGANVLTF	TGTGCCAGCAGTGAACATGCAGAATCCTCTGGGGCCAACGTCCTGACTTTC	TRBJ2-6	TRBV6-4	-	-
CASSQGAGINYGYTF	TGCGCCAGCAGCCAAGGGGCCGGGATTAACTATGGCTACACCTTC	TRBJ1-2	TRBV4-1	-	-
CASSTAGLSTDTQYF	TGTGCCAGTAGTACCGCAGGTCTCAGCACAGATACGCAGTATTTT	TRBJ2-3	TRBV19	-	-
CASSSYGTGAAAGELFF	TGTGCCAGTAGCAGCTACGGGACAGGGGCGGCCGCCGGGGAGCTGTTTTTT	TRBJ2-2	TRBV19	-	TRBD1
CASSSGGNWNGYTF	TGTGCCAGCAGTTCAGGGGGCAATTGGAATGGCTACACCTTC	TRBJ1-2	TRBV6-5	-	TRBD1
CASSVVRGPQIGNQPQHF	TGTGCCAGCAGCGTAGTCAGGGGCCCTCAGATCGGCAATCAGCCCCAGCATTTT	TRBJ1-5	TRBV9	-	-
CASSGAGGTDTQYF	TGTGCCAGTAGTGGCGCGGGGGGCACAGATACGCAGTATTTT	TRBJ2-3	TRBV19	-	TRBD2
CASSETGLQETQYF	TGTGCCAGCAGTGAAACAGGCCTTCAAGAGACCCAGTACTTC	TRBJ2-5	TRBV6-1	-	-
CASSVALAGRDTQYF	TGTGCCAGCAGCGTAGCTCTAGCGGGGAGGGATACGCAGTATTTT	TRBJ2-3	TRBV9	-	TRBD2
CASSLFGGATDTQYF	TGTGCCAGCAGCTTATTCGGTGGGGCCACAGATACGCAGTATTTT	TRBJ2-3	TRBV11-1	-	-
CASSRGASTDTQYF	TGCGCCAGCAGCCGGGGAGCTAGCACAGATACGCAGTATTTT	TRBJ2-3	TRBV4-1	-	-
CAWNGEGRTGELFF	TGTGCCTGGAACGGGGAAGGAAGGACCGGGGAGCTGTTTTTT	TRBJ2-2	TRBV30	-	-
CAWSGRNRIGEKLFF	TGTGCCTGGAGTGGAAGGAACCGCATAGGAGAAAAACTGTTTTTT	TRBJ1-4	TRBV30	few	-
CASRYLVKGSYEQYF	TGTGCCAGCAGGTATCTAGTCAAGGGTTCCTACGAGCAGTACTTC	TRBJ2-7	TRBV2	-	-
CASKGTPNTEAFF	TGCGCCAGTAAAGGTACGCCTAACACTGAAGCTTTCTTT	TRBJ1-1	TRBV5-1	once	-
CASTTSGSPREELFF	TGTGCCAGCACTACTAGCGGATCCCCTAGGGAGGAGCTGTTTTTT	TRBJ2-2	TRBV2	few	TRBD2
CASSLGVRGSSSYEQYF	TGCGCCAGCAGCTTGGGAGTACGGGGGAGTAGTTCCTACGAGCAGTACTTC	TRBJ2-7	TRBV5-1	-	-
CASSEGAGLLSGNTIYF	TGTGCCAGCAGTGAAGGAGCAGGTTTACTCTCTGGAAACACCATATATTTT	TRBJ1-3	TRBV6-1	-	-
CASSERGGTLNTGELFF	TGTGCCAGCAGTGAGAGGGGGGGGACTTTGAACACCGGGGAGCTGTTTTTT	TRBJ2-2	TRBV2	-	-
CASSPTGTGYSPLHF	TGTGCCAGCAGTCCGACCGGGACAGGGTATTCACCCCTCCACTTT	TRBJ1-6	TRBV6-5	-	TRBD1
CAISAALNTEAFF	TGTGCCATCAGTGCGGCGTTGAACACTGAAGCTTTCTTT	TRBJ1-1	TRBV10-3	few	-
CASSLAQTDSYEQYF	TGTGCCAGCAGTTTGGCCCAAACCGATTCCTACGAGCAGTACTTC	TRBJ2-7	TRBV6-6	-	-
CASSPLGSGANVLTF	TGTGCCAGCTCACCACTGGGGTCTGGGGCCAACGTCCTGACTTTC	TRBJ2-6	TRBV18	-	-
CAWSLGGLGETQYF	TGTGCCTGGAGCTTGGGAGGGCTGGGTGAGACCCAGTACTTC	TRBJ2-5	TRBV30	-	TRBD2
CASSRTGVSEKLFF	TGTGCCAGCAGCAGGACAGGCGTAAGTGAAAAACTGTTTTTT	TRBJ1-4	TRBV5-4	-	TRBD1
CASSLETTGARDSPLHF	TGTGCCAGCAGCTTGGAAACTACAGGGGCGAGGGATTCACCCCTCCACTTT	TRBJ1-6	TRBV5-5	-	TRBD1
CASSPTGFANYGYTF	TGTGCCAGCAGCCCCACCGGGTTCGCTAACTATGGCTACACCTTC	TRBJ1-2	TRBV7-8	-	-
CASSLQGYTEAFF	TGTGCCAGCAGCTTACAGGGGTACACTGAAGCTTTCTTT	TRBJ1-1	TRBV7-2	-	-
CAWNRGPNEKLFF	TGTGCCTGGAACAGGGGGCCTAATGAAAAACTGTTTTTT	TRBJ1-4	TRBV30	-	TRBD1
CASSVGQGAYEQYF	TGTGCCAGCAGCGTAGGACAGGGTGCCTACGAGCAGTACTTC	TRBJ2-7	TRBV9	few	TRBD1
CASSLRTTSGGYNEQFF	TGCGCCAGCAGCTTGCGGACTACTAGCGGGGGCTACAATGAGCAGTTCTTC	TRBJ2-1	TRBV5-1	-	TRBD2
CSVDPPGGYNEQFF	TGCAGCGTTGATCCCCCAGGGGGGTACAATGAGCAGTTCTTC	TRBJ2-1	TRBV29-1	-	-
CATSRGLSNEQFF	TGTGCCACCAGCAGAGGGCTTTCAAATGAGCAGTTCTTC	TRBJ2-1	TRBV15	-	-
CASSYVPINLNTEAFF	TGTGCCAGCAGTTACGTGCCCATAAATCTAAACACTGAAGCTTTCTTT	TRBJ1-1	TRBV6-5	-	-
CASSSGQGADTQYF	TGCGCCAGCAGCTCGGGACAGGGAGCAGATACGCAGTATTTT	TRBJ2-3	TRBV5-1	-	TRBD1
CASSQEVRADSYNEQFF	TGCGCCAGCAGCCAAGAAGTTCGGGCAGATTCCTACAATGAGCAGTTCTTC	TRBJ2-1	TRBV4-1	-	-
CASRDRLNSGNTIYF	TGTGCCAGCAGGGACAGGTTAAACTCTGGAAACACCATATATTTT	TRBJ1-3	TRBV2	-	TRBD1
CASSRDPGDINYGYTF	TGCGCCAGCAGTAGAGATCCAGGAGATATTAACTATGGCTACACCTTC	TRBJ1-2	TRBV10-2	-	-
CASSVEGQINQPQHF	TGTGCCAGCAGCGTAGAGGGGCAGATCAATCAGCCCCAGCATTTT	TRBJ1-5	TRBV9	few	-
CASSPGQALSGANVLTF	TGTGCCAGCAGCCCGGGACAGGCACTCTCTGGGGCCAACGTCCTGACTTTC	TRBJ2-6	TRBV7-9	-	TRBD1